This is a list of T cell receptor beta chains from one sample in a study of blood T cell repertoires in COVID-19. The data were produced by immunoSEQ multiplex PCR, yet TCRdb's version contains in-frame clones alone and is incomplete. The table shows approximately 290,000 clones, with 70% to 90% occurring only once. Sequenced material: peripheral blood. These receptors originate from a woman aged 55-70 years with acute or convalescent COVID-19. CDR3s leave out the opening cysteine and the closing phenylalanine or tryptophan.

v_gene,CDR3aa
TRBV5-1,ASRRTSGADDTQY
TRBV18,ASSPPQNNEQF
TRBV2,ASSDGRMGSPLH
TRBV6-5,ASSATSRETQY
TRBV28,ASNIAGGAYNEQF
TRBV19,ASSIRGQATSYNSPLH
TRBV6-4,ASSDSAGFSGYT
TRBV7-8,ASSLVPRAGANYGYT
TRBV29-1,SVDGTSSGNEQF
TRBV20-1,SASMVWTSGSYEQY
TRBV11-2,ASSGLRDGMNTEAF
TRBV19,ASSAGLRSSYEQY
TRBV19,ASSNRVSSYEQY
TRBV19,ASSPRVSYEQY
TRBV7-9,ASSLSGDEQY
TRBV15,ATSRGDRGGGYT